A selection of T cell receptor beta chains follows, all from one sample in a study of T cells after yellow fever vaccination. One entry per CDR3 protein, called by TCRdb with MiXCR from the 5' RACE reads. Altogether some 290,000 distinct CDR3 sequences are present, roughly 10% being singletons, with the ten largest covering approximately 3.3%. The specimen was CD4+ T cells sorted from PBMCs, collected 45 days after the yellow fever booster vaccination. The receptors shown here come from a man in his late teens or twenties who received the YFV17D yellow fever vaccine. Each CDR3 is given with its conserved first and last residue. D genes are given only for firm matches. Clone size, where shown, is once, few, many, or a class for clones that have expanded.

abundance | j_gene | d_gene | v_gene | CDR3nt | CDR3aa
- | TRBJ2-2 | - | TRBV21-1 | TGTGCCAGCAGACATGATGAGGCAGCCGGGGAGCTGTTTTTT | CASRHDEAAGELFF
many | TRBJ1-4 | - | TRBV20-1 | TGCAGTGCTATCCTCCCAGGGGTTTACGAAAAACTGTTTTTT | CSAILPGVYEKLFF
many | TRBJ2-3 | TRBD2 | TRBV7-2 | TGTGCCAGCAGCTTACTAGCGGGGGTCCGCACAGATACGCAGTATTTT | CASSLLAGVRTDTQYF
- | TRBJ2-7 | TRBD2 | TRBV7-2 | TGTGCCAGCAGCCCACAACCCGCGGGGGGGCGGTACGAGCAGTACTTC | CASSPQPAGGRYEQYF
- | TRBJ1-3 | - | TRBV7-2 | TGTGCCAGCAGCTTAGTTTGGGGATTGGAGTACACCATATATTTT | CASSLVWGLEYTIYF
- | TRBJ1-4 | TRBD1 | TRBV6-1 | TGTGCCAGCAGCTTACAGGGGGCGGTTGATGAAAAACTGTTTTTT | CASSLQGAVDEKLFF
few | TRBJ1-1 | - | TRBV12-3/TRBV12-4 | TGTGCCAGCAGCAAAAGGCCATCCGAAGCTTTCTTT | CASSKRPSEAFF
few | TRBJ1-1 | - | TRBV5-1 | TGCGCCAGCAGCCCTGGTTGGAGGACTGAAGCTTTCTTT | CASSPGWRTEAFF
- | TRBJ1-3 | - | TRBV7-2 | TGTGCCAGCAGCTCCCCCCACTTAGGAAACACCATATATTTT | CASSSPHLGNTIYF
few | TRBJ2-7 | - | TRBV5-1 | TGCGCCAGCAGCCTACAGGGCCAAGCGGCACCGGGGGAGCAGTACTTC | CASSLQGQAAPGEQYF
- | TRBJ1-6 | - | TRBV10-3 | TGTGCCATCGCAGATAATTCACCCCTCCACTTT | CAIADNSPLHF
few | TRBJ2-3 | - | TRBV11-2 | TGTGCCAGCAGACCAATCCACGGGGGAGCAGATACGCAGTATTTT | CASRPIHGGADTQYF
- | TRBJ2-5 | TRBD1 | TRBV28 | TGTGCCAGCACTCGTGTTTTATTGGATCGACAGGGAAAAGGAGAGACCCAGTACTTC | CASTRVLLDRQGKGETQYF
many | TRBJ2-2 | TRBD2 | TRBV4-1 | TGCGCCAGCAGCCCCGGGACTAGCGGGGGGGGGGAGCTGTTTTTT | CASSPGTSGGGELFF
- | TRBJ2-5 | - | TRBV7-2 | TGTGCCAGCACCAACTGGGGAGCAGAGACCCAGTACTTC | CASTNWGAETQYF
few | TRBJ2-2 | - | TRBV19 | TGTGCCAGTAGTCCGCAAAAGGGCACCGGGGAGCTGTTTTTT | CASSPQKGTGELFF
few | TRBJ2-2 | - | TRBV2 | TGTGCCTCCAAACGGGGAGGCGGGGAGCTGTTTTTT | CASKRGGGELFF
few | TRBJ2-2 | TRBD2 | TRBV20-1 | TGCAGTGCTAGGCCCCTGGGGGGGGGTTTGGACACCGGGGAGCTGTTTTTT | CSARPLGGGLDTGELFF
few | TRBJ2-2 | - | TRBV19 | TGTGCCAGTAGTCCCGGGGCCTTCACCGGGGAGCTGTTTTTT | CASSPGAFTGELFF
few | TRBJ2-3 | TRBD2 | TRBV5-6 | TGTGCCAGCCGGGAGTTAGCGGGAGATACGCAGTATTTT | CASRELAGDTQYF
few | TRBJ1-4 | - | TRBV5-1 | TGCGCCAGCAGCTTGGGACAGAAGACCGAGCGAAGGGTTTTT | CASSLGQKTERRVF
few | TRBJ1-6 | - | TRBV6-2/TRBV6-3 | TGTGCCAGCACCTATCCCCGAATGGATTCACCCCTCCACTTT | CASTYPRMDSPLHF
- | TRBJ2-2 | TRBD1 | TRBV11-3 | TGTGCCAGCAGCAGAGGGCAGGGGGCTAACGGGGAGCTGTTTTTT | CASSRGQGANGELFF
many | TRBJ1-4 | - | TRBV12-3/TRBV12-4 | TGTGCCAGCAGTCGGGGGCAGGTTCTAGAAAAACTGTTTTTT | CASSRGQVLEKLFF
few | TRBJ2-7 | - | TRBV5-1 | TGCGCCAGCAGCTTGCTAGGAGACGAGCAGTACTTC | CASSLLGDEQYF
- | TRBJ1-6 | - | TRBV5-1 | TGCGCCAGCAGCTTGGACCCTACTCGGGATTCACCCCTCCACTTT | CASSLDPTRDSPLHF
few | TRBJ1-1 | TRBD1 | TRBV20-1 | TGCAGTGCTATAGGGACAGCCAACACTGAAGCTTTCTTT | CSAIGTANTEAFF
- | TRBJ1-1 | - | TRBV20-1 | TGCAGTGCTAGGTCACCCAACAGAAACACTGAAGCTTTCTTT | CSARSPNRNTEAFF
many | TRBJ2-2 | - | TRBV5-6 | TGTGCCAGCAGCTCCGGCTTGAATAGCTACACCGGGGAGCTGTTTTTT | CASSSGLNSYTGELFF
many | TRBJ2-5 | TRBD1 | TRBV6-5 | TGTGCCAGCAGTTACACGGGACAGCTGGGAGAGACCCAGTACTTC | CASSYTGQLGETQYF
- | TRBJ1-1 | - | TRBV30 | TGTGCCTGGAACCCTACAGTAAGACGGGACACTGAAGCTTTCTTT | CAWNPTVRRDTEAFF
few | TRBJ2-1 | TRBD2 | TRBV12-3/TRBV12-4 | TGTGCCAGCAGTTTAGGGACTAGAGATTTGGGTGAGCAGTTCTTC | CASSLGTRDLGEQFF
few | TRBJ2-4 | - | TRBV7-9 | TGTGCCAGCAGCCCCGCCCGTCCGGGACAAGAAGCCAAAAACATTCAGTACTTC | CASSPARPGQEAKNIQYF
- | TRBJ2-3 | - | TRBV5-6 | TGTGCCAGCAGCCCCCCGGCGGATACGCAGTATTTT | CASSPPADTQYF
few | TRBJ2-1 | TRBD1 | TRBV20-1 | TGCAGTGCTGACCACAGGGGTACCTGGAATGAGCAGTTCTTC | CSADHRGTWNEQFF
few | TRBJ1-1 | - | TRBV7-9 | TGTGCCAGCAGCTTTGAAGGAAAGAACACTGAAGCTTTCTTT | CASSFEGKNTEAFF
few | TRBJ1-4 | - | TRBV5-6 | TGTGCCAGCAGCTCGGCTCAGGGGAATGAAAAACTGTTTTTT | CASSSAQGNEKLFF
few | TRBJ2-1 | - | TRBV7-6 | TGTGCCAGCAGCCCGGGTAATTTCGTCCCCAATGAGCAGTTCTTC | CASSPGNFVPNEQFF
- | TRBJ2-3 | - | TRBV10-3 | TGTGCCGCCAAGGGGGTGGACACAGATACGCAGTATTTT | CAAKGVDTDTQYF
- | TRBJ2-3 | - | TRBV4-3 | TGCGCCAGCAGCCAAATCTGGGTAGCGACAGATACGCAGTATTTT | CASSQIWVATDTQYF
few | TRBJ2-3 | - | TRBV4-2 | TGTGCCAGCAGCCAAGAATGGCAGGGTCGTTCGGATACGCAGTATTTT | CASSQEWQGRSDTQYF
few | TRBJ1-1 | TRBD1 | TRBV10-3 | TGTGCCACCCACGACAGGGGAAGAGCTGAAGCTTTCTTT | CATHDRGRAEAFF
few | TRBJ2-5 | - | TRBV7-9 | TGTGCCAGCAGCACCATGGAGGGGGCCAGAGAGACCCAGTACTTC | CASSTMEGARETQYF
many | TRBJ2-6 | TRBD1 | TRBV20-1 | TGCAGTGCTAGGACAGGGGCTGGGGCCAACGTCCTGACTTTC | CSARTGAGANVLTF
few | TRBJ1-5 | - | TRBV20-1 | TGCAGTGCTAGACCGGGGATGTGGAGCAATCAGCCCCAGCATTTT | CSARPGMWSNQPQHF
few | TRBJ2-5 | - | TRBV24-1 | TGTGCCACCAGTGATTCCAGATGGGGAGATGGGGAGACCCAGTACTTC | CATSDSRWGDGETQYF
many | TRBJ2-6 | - | TRBV14 | TGTGCCAGCAGCCAAGCCATCCGGACTGGGGCCAACGTCCTGACTTTC | CASSQAIRTGANVLTF
few | TRBJ2-1 | - | TRBV7-9 | TGTGCCAGCAGCTTAGGCCTAACTACGGATGAGCAGTTCTTC | CASSLGLTTDEQFF
- | TRBJ1-5 | - | TRBV6-5 | TGTGCCAGCAGTTATAATCGGGATCAGCCCCAGCATTTT | CASSYNRDQPQHF
- | TRBJ1-1 | TRBD1 | TRBV12-3/TRBV12-4 | TGTGCCAGCAGTTTTGGAGACAGCCGAGACAGGGGAAGGGCTTTCTTT | CASSFGDSRDRGRAFF
many | TRBJ1-5 | - | TRBV20-1 | TGCAGTGCCGGCCTGGGAGGAGGGAGCAATCAGCCCCAGCATTTT | CSAGLGGGSNQPQHF
- | TRBJ2-2 | TRBD2 | TRBV6-2/TRBV6-3 | TGTGCCAGCAGTGCAGCGGGGGGCCACACCGGGGAGCTGTTTTTT | CASSAAGGHTGELFF
few | TRBJ1-1 | TRBD1 | TRBV7-2 | TGTGCCAGCATCCAGGGGGCCACTGAAGCTTTCTTT | CASIQGATEAFF
few | TRBJ1-6 | TRBD1 | TRBV7-2 | TGTGCCAGCAGCGAGGGACAGTATAATTCACCCCTCCACTTT | CASSEGQYNSPLHF
- | TRBJ1-1 | - | TRBV29-1 | TGCAGCGTTGAAGGTGGGAGGGGAAGAACTGAAGCTTTCTTT | CSVEGGRGRTEAFF
few | TRBJ2-5 | TRBD2 | TRBV20-1 | TGCAGTGCTAGAGAATTCGCTAGCGGGGGGAGACAAGAGACCCAGTACTTC | CSAREFASGGRQETQYF
- | TRBJ2-5 | TRBD1 | TRBV27 | TGTGCCAGCTCTCGGGCAGGGGGCGGGAAGACCCAGTACTTC | CASSRAGGGKTQYF